This T cell receptor (beta chain) was sequenced in a study of cytomegalovirus exposure and HLA in healthy donors. For the study at large: A later analysis reported the same platform for the roughly 110 validation repertoires and the roughly 650 first-cohort repertoires. Study-level points and caveats: Most TCR sequences were rare, but some public TCRs occurred in many donors. The investigators catalogued 164 TCR beta chains as cytomegalovirus-associated.

Separate from the roughly 670-subject first cohort, the roughly 110-subject validation cohort was the one that the donors belonged to. Regarding this clone: Its antigen is as yet unknown.

This table comes from immunoSEQ multiplex PCR, and its TCRdb copy is limited to in-frame clones, with some not included. In the table there are 130,000 or so clones, 85% to 90% of which are singletons. The germline V gene has CDR1 SGDLS and CDR2 YYNGEE. The CDR3 has 15 residues. V gave up 0 bases and J gave up 8 bases; unmatched junction bases: 8. Sequencing was carried out using PBMCs. The clonotype comes from a woman aged 25-40 years in good health and CMV-seropositive. The V and J genes are TRBV9 and TRBJ2-1; 7 nucleotides agree with TRBD2. Here the CDR3 DNA reads TGTGCCAGCAGCGTAGACGGGAGGCCATCGGATGAGCAGTTCTTC. The encoded protein is CASSVDGRPSDEQFF. The whole variable domain, filled in from reference TRBV9 and TRBJ2-1, reads DSGVTQTPKHLITATGQRVTLRCSPRSGDLSVYWYQQSLDQGLQFLIQYYNGEERAKGNILERFSAQQFPDLHSELNLSSLELGDSALYFCASSVDGRPSDEQFFGPGTRLTVL.